This TCR beta chain was identified in a study of vaccination and CD4 T cells after COVID-19. The wider study: A positive SARS-CoV-2 nasal swab PCR result was recorded for each convalescent patient; nine were mild and one severe. Stimulation of cells relied on overlapping spike peptides derived from SARS-CoV-2, HCoV-NL63, HCoV-OC43 and HCoV-229E.

General study results and limits: Convalescent patients were relatively few, and early post-infection timepoints were missing. The study found that a median approximately 86% of reactive clones in convalescent patients appeared only post-vaccination.

Trimming cost V 0 bases and J 1 base, with 13 bases left between them. Germline assignment: CDR1 MNHEY and CDR2 SVGAGI. This CDR3 region has 16 residues. The study sequenced cultured CD4+ T cell DNA using the Oncomine TCR Beta short-read assay. TCRdb independently ran MiXCR on the PCR reads; one entry per CDR3 protein. The sample carries 11,000 or so distinct CDR3 sequences, approximately 40% recorded once. This clonotype has a handful of counts. Its target is unknown. Treatment given: 10-day PBMC culture with coronavirus spike peptide pools or control peptides (ViraFEST assay). Sequences were obtained from CD4+ T cells from blood, cultured in vitro. J is TRBJ2-7 and V is TRBV6-5; a possible D gene is TRBD2 (6 bases). The sequence was obtained from a human donor who had recovered from COVID-19. CDR3 sequence (DNA): TGTGCCAGCAGTTACTCGGCAAGGGGAGGATCCTACGAGCAGTACTTC. It encodes CASSYSARGGSYEQYF.